This is a list of T cell receptor beta chains from one sample in a study of cytomegalovirus exposure and HLA in healthy donors. Clones were sequenced by immunoSEQ multiplex PCR, and TCRdb holds only the in-frame ones, with some missing. The sample includes under 200,000 clones, roughly four fifths of them seen just once. Input material: PBMCs. The receptors shown here come from a man younger than 35 in good health and CMV-seronegative. The CDR3 runs from the conserved cysteine through the conserved F or W. Each record gives: J gene, clone size, V gene, D gene, CDR3 DNA, CDR3 protein. A D gene is named only where the DNA matches it firmly. Where a row states a size, it is once, few, many or the class of an expanded clone; other rows omit it.

J gene: TRBJ2-7
clone size: .
V gene: TRBV5-1
D gene: TRBD2
CDR3 DNA: TGCGCCAGCCAAAGAGGGCTAGCGGACTCCAAAGGCTCCGGCGAGCAGTACTTC
CDR3 protein: CASQRGLADSKGSGEQYF

J gene: TRBJ2-7
clone size: .
V gene: TRBV7-9
D gene: TRBD1
CDR3 DNA: TGTGCCAGCAGCTTAGGTTTCGGGGACAGGGGCTACGAGCAGTACTTC
CDR3 protein: CASSLGFGDRGYEQYF

J gene: TRBJ2-7
clone size: .
V gene: TRBV5-6
D gene: .
CDR3 DNA: TGTGCCAGCAGATCCGACAGCTCCTACGAGCAGTACTTC
CDR3 protein: CASRSDSSYEQYF

J gene: TRBJ2-1
clone size: .
V gene: TRBV7-2
D gene: TRBD2
CDR3 DNA: TGTGCCAGCAGCTTAACTAGCGGGAGGTTTTATGAGCAGTTCTTC
CDR3 protein: CASSLTSGRFYEQFF

J gene: TRBJ2-2
clone size: .
V gene: TRBV19
D gene: TRBD1
CDR3 DNA: TGTGCCAGTAGTGCGTGGGACAGCTACACCGGGGAGCTGTTTTTT
CDR3 protein: CASSAWDSYTGELFF

J gene: TRBJ1-3
clone size: .
V gene: TRBV7-2
D gene: TRBD1
CDR3 DNA: TGTGCCAGCAGTCCACAGGGGGTCTCTGGAAACACCATATATTTT
CDR3 protein: CASSPQGVSGNTIYF

J gene: TRBJ2-1
clone size: .
V gene: TRBV9
D gene: .
CDR3 DNA: TGTGCCAGCAGCCCCGGGGGTTCCTACAATGAGCAGTTCTTC
CDR3 protein: CASSPGGSYNEQFF

J gene: TRBJ1-1
clone size: .
V gene: TRBV12-5
D gene: .
CDR3 DNA: TGTGCTAGTCGCCCAGGCCAGAGGGACACTGAAGCTTTCTTT
CDR3 protein: CASRPGQRDTEAFF

J gene: TRBJ2-3
clone size: .
V gene: TRBV6-6
D gene: TRBD2
CDR3 DNA: TGTGCCAGCAGTTCTAGCGGAGGGGAAACAGATACGCAGTATTTT
CDR3 protein: CASSSSGGETDTQYF

J gene: TRBJ2-2
clone size: .
V gene: TRBV5-1
D gene: .
CDR3 DNA: TGCGCCAGCAGCTTGAGCCAGGGTCGGGCCACCGGGGAGCTGTTTTTT
CDR3 protein: CASSLSQGRATGELFF

J gene: TRBJ2-2
clone size: once
V gene: TRBV7-9
D gene: TRBD1
CDR3 DNA: TGTGCCAGCAGTAACAGGGGCAGCACCGGGGAGCTGTTTTTT
CDR3 protein: CASSNRGSTGELFF

J gene: TRBJ2-1
clone size: .
V gene: TRBV5-4
D gene: TRBD2
CDR3 DNA: TGTGCCAGCAGTATGGGACTAGCGGGAGGGCCAAGGTGTGAGCAGTTCTTC
CDR3 protein: CASSMGLAGGPRCEQFF

J gene: TRBJ1-2
clone size: .
V gene: TRBV2
D gene: TRBD1
CDR3 DNA: TGTGCCAGCAGCCCGGGACAGGGCGGAAGAGTACTGTTGGGAGTTTATGGCTACACCTTC
CDR3 protein: CASSPGQGGRVLLGVYGYTF

J gene: TRBJ1-1
clone size: .
V gene: TRBV10-3
D gene: .
CDR3 DNA: TGTGCCATCAGTGAGGGGAGGGGTCAGACTGAAGCTTTCTTT
CDR3 protein: CAISEGRGQTEAFF

J gene: TRBJ2-1
clone size: .
V gene: TRBV5-1
D gene: TRBD1
CDR3 DNA: TGCGCCAGCAGTCCGACAGGGGGCTGGGAGCAGTTCTTC
CDR3 protein: CASSPTGGWEQFF

J gene: TRBJ2-5
clone size: .
V gene: TRBV7-9
D gene: TRBD2
CDR3 DNA: TGTTCCAGCAGCCCTCCGACTAGCGGGGCCCAAGAGACCCAGTACTTC
CDR3 protein: CSSSPPTSGAQETQYF

J gene: TRBJ2-2
clone size: .
V gene: TRBV6-1
D gene: .
CDR3 DNA: TGTGCCAGCAGCCTGGCAGGGTTAGTCGGGGAGCTGTTTTTT
CDR3 protein: CASSLAGLVGELFF

J gene: TRBJ2-1
clone size: .
V gene: TRBV23-1
D gene: .
CDR3 DNA: TGCGCCAGCAGTCAATTAGGGCGACGGGGAGACAATGAGCAGTTCTTC
CDR3 protein: CASSQLGRRGDNEQFF

J gene: TRBJ2-7
clone size: .
V gene: TRBV19
D gene: TRBD2
CDR3 DNA: TGTGCCAGTAGTATAGGAACTAGCGGCGAGGCCTCCTACGAGCAGTACTTC
CDR3 protein: CASSIGTSGEASYEQYF

J gene: TRBJ1-5
clone size: .
V gene: TRBV30
D gene: .
CDR3 DNA: TGTGCCTGGAGGATGAGCGAGAATCAGCCCCAGCATTTT
CDR3 protein: CAWRMSENQPQHF

J gene: TRBJ2-2
clone size: .
V gene: TRBV7-8
D gene: .
CDR3 DNA: TGTGCCAGCAGCTTGGGCCTCCACACCGGGGAGCTGTTTTTT
CDR3 protein: CASSLGLHTGELFF

J gene: TRBJ2-6
clone size: .
V gene: TRBV4-3
D gene: .
CDR3 DNA: TGCGCCAGCAGCCAAGGCGAAGGCGGGAAGTCTGGGGCCAACGTCCTGACTTTC
CDR3 protein: CASSQGEGGKSGANVLTF

J gene: TRBJ2-1
clone size: .
V gene: TRBV29-1
D gene: TRBD2
CDR3 DNA: TGCAGCGTTGAAGTAGGTAGCGGGAGTCCCAATGAGCAGTTCTTC
CDR3 protein: CSVEVGSGSPNEQFF

J gene: TRBJ1-4
clone size: few
V gene: TRBV7-9
D gene: .
CDR3 DNA: TGTGCCAGCAGCTCGACAGCGACGGCTAATGAAAAACTGTTTTTT
CDR3 protein: CASSSTATANEKLFF

J gene: TRBJ2-5
clone size: .
V gene: TRBV7-6
D gene: .
CDR3 DNA: TGTGCCAGCAGCTTAGAGCTGTTGGAGACCCAGTACTTC
CDR3 protein: CASSLELLETQYF

J gene: TRBJ1-2
clone size: .
V gene: TRBV30
D gene: .
CDR3 DNA: TGTGCCTGGAGTGTCGGGGGGCGCGGGGTCTATGGCTACACCTTC
CDR3 protein: CAWSVGGRGVYGYTF

J gene: TRBJ2-7
clone size: .
V gene: TRBV4-3
D gene: TRBD2
CDR3 DNA: TGCGCCAGCAGCCAAGGGACTAGCTCCTACGAGCAGTACTTC
CDR3 protein: CASSQGTSSYEQYF

J gene: TRBJ2-6
clone size: .
V gene: TRBV28
D gene: .
CDR3 DNA: TGTGCCAGCCGGCGGATGGGGGCGCTTGGGGCCAACGTCCTGACTTTC
CDR3 protein: CASRRMGALGANVLTF

J gene: TRBJ1-2
clone size: .
V gene: TRBV28
D gene: TRBD1
CDR3 DNA: TGTGCCAGCAGCATGACAGGGGTCTATGGCTACACCTTC
CDR3 protein: CASSMTGVYGYTF

J gene: TRBJ1-2
clone size: .
V gene: TRBV11-2
D gene: TRBD1
CDR3 DNA: TGTGCCAGCAGCACAAGGACAGGGACCTATGGCTACACCTTC
CDR3 protein: CASSTRTGTYGYTF

J gene: TRBJ1-5
clone size: .
V gene: TRBV7-2
D gene: .
CDR3 DNA: TGTGCCAGCAGCCCCGTCAGAGGAGGTAGCAATCAGCCCCAGCATTTT
CDR3 protein: CASSPVRGGSNQPQHF

J gene: TRBJ2-5
clone size: .
V gene: TRBV5-1
D gene: TRBD1
CDR3 DNA: TGCGCCAGCAGCTCATCCTACAGGGGGCCGGAGACCCAGTACTTC
CDR3 protein: CASSSSYRGPETQYF

J gene: TRBJ2-7
clone size: .
V gene: TRBV27
D gene: TRBD2
CDR3 DNA: TGTGCCAGCAGTTTTGGGGGAGGGGTGGCGGGAGGATACGAGCAGTACTTC
CDR3 protein: CASSFGGGVAGGYEQYF

J gene: TRBJ1-2
clone size: .
V gene: TRBV10-1
D gene: TRBD1
CDR3 DNA: TGCGCCAGCAGTGAGGCGAGGTTCAGGGGGCCCTATGGCTACACCTTC
CDR3 protein: CASSEARFRGPYGYTF

J gene: TRBJ2-3
clone size: few
V gene: TRBV27
D gene: .
CDR3 DNA: TGTGCCAGCAGTTTCACAGTCACAGATACGCAGTATTTT
CDR3 protein: CASSFTVTDTQYF

J gene: TRBJ2-1
clone size: .
V gene: TRBV28
D gene: TRBD2
CDR3 DNA: TGTGCCAGCAGTTTAGGCGGGAGGTACAATGAGCAGTTCTTC
CDR3 protein: CASSLGGRYNEQFF